This T cell receptor (beta chain) was sequenced during a study of T cell responses to AZD1222 COVID-19 vaccine (TCRdb year 2021). As for the study more broadly: AZD1222 recipients whose second dose came at about 4 weeks and those whose second dose came at about 12 weeks were combined into one group, since spike-specific TCR depth and breadth did not differ between the two schedules. TCR sequencing covered 233 trial participants: some 210 given two doses of AZD1222 and 26 given two doses of MenACWY control vaccine. Trial participants were enrolled into age subgroups of 18-55, 56-69 and 70-plus years, which contained about 150, 28 and 57 TCR-sequenced participants, respectively.

The CDR3 regions of human TCRbeta chains were analyzed by immunosequencing. The authors' analysis ran thus. TCRs in the repertoires were compared against a reference library of SARS-CoV-2-specific TCRs that had been generated with the MIRA antigen-specificity platform. Breadth meant the fraction of unique TCRs that were SARS-CoV-2-associated, whereas depth meant the fraction of total T cells that were SARS-CoV-2-associated. Using the MIRA data, every spike-specific TCR was mapped to the spike region that the TCR reacted to and assigned to either a CD4 or a CD8 class. Log10-transformed breadth and depth values were compared by one-way ANOVA with Sidak's multiple comparisons tests. Here the immuneACCESS table is served through TCRdb, limited to in-frame sequences with V and J called. Missing clones are a known gap in these copies; in checked studies unresolved V genes cover under half, and the rest lacks a known reason. That table furnishes V, J and clone size, whereas the DNA furnished D and trimming. The sample records around 79,000 clones, roughly 85% of which are singletons. The ten largest clones add up to roughly 1.6% of the sample.

With regard to this clone: What antigen it recognizes has not been identified. Within one base of it there is no much larger clone, and no base qualities were kept.

The CDR3 runs 15 residues from the cysteine to the phenylalanine. Just the 45-base CDR3 DNA is kept, in frame starting at base 1. V is clipped by 1 base and J by 0 bases, and the sequence between their germline boundaries is 7 bases long. CDR1 and CDR2, per the germline V gene, are SGHTA and FQGNSA. Broader findings and caveats from the paper: Nearly half of unique spike-specific TCRs reportedly recognized epitopes outside regions mutated in the B.1.351 and B.1.1.7 variants. In the small 56-69-year group, the increase in depth fell short of significance, most likely because of low power. Most participants were white British and females outnumbered males, and the authors suggested that clonal diversity may have been underestimated. Because no day 14 peak-response samples were available, repertoires were characterized only after the peak T cell response. Conclusions about previously exposed vaccinees were limited because only six AZD1222 recipients were SARS-CoV-2 seropositive at baseline. Vaccine-associated CD4 TCRs spanned the whole spike protein, with dominant responses in regions 160-218 and 743-854. After two AZD1222 doses, both the breadth and the depth of spike-specific TCRs were significantly higher than at day 0 and than in MenACWY recipients.

Interpreted using the paper, the time point label stands for: baseline before first vaccination. The vaccinee samples were drawn from two UK trials, COV001 and COV002, one of which was a single-blind randomized controlled phase 2/3 trial testing AZD1222 (ChAdOx1 nCoV-19) in healthy adults. Trial participant PBMC samples were collected at day 0 and day 28 after the second dose for TCRbeta chain sequencing. Source: peripheral blood, taken on day 0 of AZD1222 vaccination. The sequence links TRBV7-2 to TRBJ1-5, with no D gene named confidently. This receptor was identified in an adult in good health. The DNA reads TGTGCCAGCAGCTTAGAGGCGGTTAGCAATCAGCCCCAGCATTTT. Its amino acids are CASSLEAVSNQPQHF.